This T cell receptor (beta chain) was sequenced in a study of blood T cell repertoires in COVID-19. Looking at the study overall: Researchers got acute and convalescent COVID-19 samples from the United States, Italy and Spain.

The CDR3 extends over 15 amino acids. The V segment lost 1 base and the J segment 5 bases; nucleotides outside the gene matches: 5. Germline CDR1 and CDR2: SGHRS and YFSETQ. Self-reported history from a screening survey and questionnaire set each donor's cohort. The protocol was immunoSEQ multiplex PCR, while the TCRdb copy is restricted to in-frame clones and leaves out a portion. The data show roughly 250,000 clones, approximately 86% seen once. This clone was observed a few times. The chain carries TRBV5-1 and TRBJ1-1; 10 nucleotides match TRBD1. The sequenced sample consisted of PBMCs or T cells enriched from blood (not recorded which). The TCR originated in a woman between 45 and 60 years old who had recovered from COVID-19. The CDR3 bases are TGCGCCAGCAGCTTGACCGACAGGGGGCGAACTGAAGCTTTCTTT. Translating gives CASSLTDRGRTEAFF.